Listed below are T cell receptor beta chains from one sample, sequenced in a study of T cells after yellow fever vaccination. TCRdb ran MiXCR on the 5' RACE reads and lists one entry per CDR3 protein. The profile shows about 110,000 distinct CDR3 sequences, 8.4% of them singletons. Sample: CD8+ T cells sorted from PBMCs, taken 45 days after the yellow fever booster vaccination. These receptor sequences come from a young man who received the YFV17D yellow fever vaccine. Each CDR3 is given with its conserved first and last residue. D genes are given only for firm matches. Expanded clones are given a class, and other clones once, few, many or no size at all.

D gene: .
clone size: many
J gene: TRBJ1-1
V gene: TRBV20-1
CDR3 length: 10
CDR3 protein: CSAGGTEAFF
CDR3 DNA: TGCAGTGCTGGGGGGACTGAAGCTTTCTTT

D gene: .
clone size: .
J gene: TRBJ2-7
V gene: TRBV16
CDR3 length: 13
CDR3 protein: CASTGKGKYEQYF
CDR3 DNA: TGTGCCAGCACGGGGAAGGGAAAATACGAGCAGTACTTC

D gene: TRBD1
clone size: many
J gene: TRBJ2-7
V gene: TRBV15
CDR3 length: 12
CDR3 protein: CATRGQGYEQYF
CDR3 DNA: TGTGCCACCAGAGGACAGGGCTACGAGCAGTACTTC

D gene: .
clone size: many
J gene: TRBJ2-1
V gene: TRBV5-1
CDR3 length: 13
CDR3 protein: CASSWRSYNEQFF
CDR3 DNA: TGCGCCAGCAGCTGGAGGTCCTACAATGAGCAGTTCTTC

D gene: .
clone size: many
J gene: TRBJ2-7
V gene: TRBV4-3
CDR3 length: 13
CDR3 protein: CASSQGPGYEQYF
CDR3 DNA: TGCGCCAGCAGCCAAGGCCCGGGCTACGAGCAGTACTTC

D gene: .
clone size: few
J gene: TRBJ2-2
V gene: TRBV3-1
CDR3 length: 18
CDR3 protein: CASSQGPPVDSNTGELFF
CDR3 DNA: TGTGCCAGCAGCCAAGGTCCCCCGGTGGACTCGAACACCGGGGAGCTGTTTTTT

D gene: TRBD2
clone size: few
J gene: TRBJ2-1
V gene: TRBV20-1
CDR3 length: 16
CDR3 protein: CSADPLAGAPYNEQFF
CDR3 DNA: TGCAGTGCTGACCCCCTAGCGGGAGCCCCCTACAATGAGCAGTTCTTC

D gene: TRBD2
clone size: many
J gene: TRBJ2-1
V gene: TRBV30
CDR3 length: 16
CDR3 protein: CAWTKYNSGRSNEQFF
CDR3 DNA: TGTGCCTGGACTAAGTACAATAGCGGGAGGAGTAATGAGCAGTTCTTC

D gene: .
clone size: few
J gene: TRBJ2-7
V gene: TRBV20-1
CDR3 length: 13
CDR3 protein: CSADKRSSYEQYF
CDR3 DNA: TGCAGTGCAGATAAGAGGAGCTCCTACGAGCAGTACTTC

D gene: .
clone size: .
J gene: TRBJ2-2
V gene: TRBV4-3
CDR3 length: 14
CDR3 protein: CASSRKGVRGELFF
CDR3 DNA: TGCGCCAGCAGCCGGAAGGGTGTTCGCGGGGAGCTGTTTTTT

D gene: TRBD2
clone size: .
J gene: TRBJ2-3
V gene: TRBV11-3
CDR3 length: 16
CDR3 protein: CASSFGSGREGDTQYF
CDR3 DNA: TGTGCCAGCAGCTTCGGTAGCGGGAGGGAGGGAGATACGCAGTATTTT

D gene: TRBD2
clone size: .
J gene: TRBJ2-3
V gene: TRBV6-5
CDR3 length: 16
CDR3 protein: CASSYSILAGGDTQYF
CDR3 DNA: TGTGCCAGCAGTTACTCGATTCTAGCGGGAGGAGATACGCAGTATTTT

D gene: TRBD2
clone size: .
J gene: TRBJ2-3
V gene: TRBV29-1
CDR3 length: 15
CDR3 protein: CSSPGLADPPDTQYF
CDR3 DNA: TGCAGCTCTCCGGGACTAGCGGACCCTCCAGATACGCAGTATTTT

D gene: TRBD2
clone size: few
J gene: TRBJ2-5
V gene: TRBV20-1
CDR3 length: 15
CDR3 protein: CSAFPPGGPQETQYF
CDR3 DNA: TGCAGTGCTTTTCCCCCGGGAGGGCCCCAAGAGACCCAGTACTTC

D gene: .
clone size: many
J gene: TRBJ2-1
V gene: TRBV15
CDR3 length: 15
CDR3 protein: CATASGPDRGNEQFF
CDR3 DNA: TGTGCCACCGCGTCAGGGCCAGATAGGGGCAATGAGCAGTTCTTC

D gene: TRBD2
clone size: many
J gene: TRBJ2-7
V gene: TRBV9
CDR3 length: 14
CDR3 protein: CASSGLAGEYEQYF
CDR3 DNA: TGTGCCAGCAGCGGACTAGCGGGAGAGTACGAGCAGTACTTC

D gene: .
clone size: many
J gene: TRBJ2-1
V gene: TRBV7-9
CDR3 length: 12
CDR3 protein: CASSPGHNEQFF
CDR3 DNA: TGTGCCAGCAGCCCCGGACACAATGAGCAGTTCTTC

D gene: .
clone size: many
J gene: TRBJ2-3
V gene: TRBV20-1
CDR3 length: 13
CDR3 protein: CSARSGLTDTQYF
CDR3 DNA: TGCAGTGCTAGATCGGGTTTGACAGATACGCAGTATTTT

D gene: .
clone size: many
J gene: TRBJ2-7
V gene: TRBV6-5
CDR3 length: 11
CDR3 protein: CASSDLTEQYF
CDR3 DNA: TGTGCCAGCAGTGATCTTACCGAGCAGTACTTC

D gene: .
clone size: .
J gene: TRBJ2-7
V gene: TRBV14
CDR3 length: 15
CDR3 protein: CASSQLKGTTYEQYF
CDR3 DNA: TGTGCCAGCAGCCAACTTAAGGGCACGACCTACGAGCAGTACTTC

D gene: .
clone size: many
J gene: TRBJ2-5
V gene: TRBV11-2
CDR3 length: 14
CDR3 protein: CASSLYRDQETQYF
CDR3 DNA: TGTGCCAGCAGCTTATACAGGGACCAAGAGACCCAGTACTTC

D gene: TRBD2
clone size: few
J gene: TRBJ2-3
V gene: TRBV20-1
CDR3 length: 15
CDR3 protein: CSAPHHGTSALPQYF
CDR3 DNA: TGCAGTGCTCCGCACCACGGGACTAGCGCCCTACCACAGTATTTT

D gene: TRBD1
clone size: many
J gene: TRBJ2-7
V gene: TRBV5-1
CDR3 length: 13
CDR3 protein: CASRNTGDNEQYF
CDR3 DNA: TGCGCCAGCAGGAATACAGGGGACAACGAGCAGTACTTC

D gene: TRBD2
clone size: many
J gene: TRBJ2-5
V gene: TRBV20-1
CDR3 length: 13
CDR3 protein: CSARLGTSETQYF
CDR3 DNA: TGCAGTGCTAGACTTGGGACTAGCGAGACCCAGTACTTC

D gene: .
clone size: many
J gene: TRBJ2-3
V gene: TRBV6-2/TRBV6-3
CDR3 length: 15
CDR3 protein: CASSYSNGNTDTQYF
CDR3 DNA: TGTGCCAGCAGTTACTCGAACGGGAACACAGATACGCAGTATTTT

D gene: .
clone size: few
J gene: TRBJ2-5
V gene: TRBV7-9
CDR3 length: 14
CDR3 protein: CASSFTGQEETQYF
CDR3 DNA: TGTGCCAGCAGCTTTACAGGACAAGAAGAGACCCAGTACTTC

D gene: .
clone size: many
J gene: TRBJ2-7
V gene: TRBV7-9
CDR3 length: 15
CDR3 protein: CASSSAVMNSYEQYF
CDR3 DNA: TGTGCCAGCAGCTCCGCCGTGATGAATTCCTACGAGCAGTACTTC

D gene: TRBD2
clone size: .
J gene: TRBJ2-1
V gene: TRBV12-3/TRBV12-4
CDR3 length: 16
CDR3 protein: CASTGEGYLIYNEQFF
CDR3 DNA: TGTGCCAGCACGGGGGAGGGTTATTTAATCTACAATGAGCAGTTCTTC

D gene: TRBD1
clone size: many
J gene: TRBJ1-1
V gene: TRBV20-1
CDR3 length: 13
CDR3 protein: CSARMTGVVEAFF
CDR3 DNA: TGCAGTGCTAGAATGACAGGGGTAGTTGAAGCTTTCTTT

D gene: .
clone size: many
J gene: TRBJ2-6
V gene: TRBV7-9
CDR3 length: 14
CDR3 protein: CASSLSFGANVLTF
CDR3 DNA: TGTGCCAGCAGCTTGTCTTTCGGGGCCAACGTCCTGACTTTC

D gene: .
clone size: many
J gene: TRBJ2-7
V gene: TRBV20-1
CDR3 length: 11
CDR3 protein: CSARGGSEQYF
CDR3 DNA: TGCAGTGCTAGGGGGGGCTCCGAGCAGTACTTC

D gene: .
clone size: many
J gene: TRBJ2-2
V gene: TRBV6-6
CDR3 length: 13
CDR3 protein: CASSYEGPGELFF
CDR3 DNA: TGTGCCAGCAGTTACGAGGGACCCGGGGAGCTGTTTTTT

D gene: .
clone size: many
J gene: TRBJ2-1
V gene: TRBV12-5
CDR3 length: 17
CDR3 protein: CASGFSLGQDSYNEQFF
CDR3 DNA: TGTGCTAGTGGTTTCTCCCTGGGGCAGGACTCCTACAATGAGCAGTTCTTC

D gene: .
clone size: many
J gene: TRBJ1-1
V gene: TRBV7-8
CDR3 length: 14
CDR3 protein: CASSPGTGHTEAFF
CDR3 DNA: TGTGCCAGCAGCCCCGGGACCGGCCACACTGAAGCTTTCTTT

D gene: .
clone size: .
J gene: TRBJ2-7
V gene: TRBV7-8
CDR3 length: 14
CDR3 protein: CASSTGGSPYEQYF
CDR3 DNA: TGTGCCAGCAGCACCGGTGGCAGCCCCTACGAGCAGTACTTC

D gene: .
clone size: many
J gene: TRBJ2-5
V gene: TRBV12-3/TRBV12-4
CDR3 length: 14
CDR3 protein: CASSSRGAWETQYF
CDR3 DNA: TGTGCCAGCAGTTCCCGGGGGGCTTGGGAGACCCAGTACTTC

D gene: .
clone size: many
J gene: TRBJ2-1
V gene: TRBV4-3
CDR3 length: 15
CDR3 protein: CASSAGQTRHNEQFF
CDR3 DNA: TGCGCCAGCAGCGCCGGACAGACTAGGCACAATGAGCAGTTCTTC